The sequence of this T cell receptor beta chain was determined in a study of shared clonotypes between healthy human individuals. The assay used deep level. The authors sequenced unsorted PBMC DNA on ten immunoSEQ deep assay plates. Some clones are missing from TCRdb's copy, which holds only in-frame ones; the method was immunoSEQ multiplex PCR. Altogether 400,000 to 500,000 clones are present, around 79% being singletons, with the ten largest covering about 12%. V gave up 0 bases and J gave up 0 bases, with 12 bases separating them. The CDR3 has 17 amino acids. Germline assignment: CDR1 SGDLS and CDR2 YYNGEE. The donors, all of them Caucasian adults, lived in Nashville, Tennessee. Genomic DNA for unsorted samples was obtained from around 94 million PBMCs. The table lists this clone with a few counts.

The clonotype originates from a woman in her thirties or forties in good health. Some clones in this sample may be carry-over from other donors' samples. The V gene is TRBV9, the J gene TRBJ1-4; D unresolved. Sequencing was performed on PBMCs. The CDR3 reads CASSVGEGSSTNEKLFF. The CDR3 nucleotides are TGTGCCAGCAGCGTAGGGGAGGGATCATCAACTAATGAAAAACTGTTTTTT.